Below are 13 T cell receptor beta chains sequenced from a single sample in a study of shared T cell receptors in the human thymus. Produced via immunoSEQ multiplex PCR; TCRdb's table is partial and in-frame only. The table includes some 400,000 clones, 95% detected once. Material for sequencing was thymocytes. These receptor sequences come from a human donor.

V gene TRBV19 combines with J gene TRBJ2-2, with TRBD1 identical over 7 bases. V lost 7 bases and J lost 7; bases outside the gene matches: 12. Germline V gene sequence: CDR1 LNHDA, CDR2 SQIVND (reference sequence). The CDR3 spans 15 residues. In DNA form, the CDR3 reads TGTGCCAGTATCCCTGGACAGGATCGTAACGGGGAGCTGTTTTTT. It encodes CASIPGQDRNGELFF.

The V call is TRBV19, the J call TRBJ1-5; D perhaps matches TRBD1 (6 bases). The CDR3 runs to 11 residues. Germline V gives CDR1 LNHDA, CDR2 SQIVND (reference sequence). The CDR3 loop is CAAGGHQPQHF. DNA for the CDR3: TGTGCAGCTGGGGGGCACCAGCCCCAGCATTTT.

The chain uses TRBV29-1 and TRBJ1-1; 9 nucleotides align to TRBD1. CDR1 is SQVTM and CDR2 is ANQGSEA in the germline V gene. CDR3 length: 13 residues. V shed 6 bases and J 0 bases; nucleotides not matched to a gene: 2. The CDR3 region has the DNA TGCAGCGTGGGACAGGGATTGAACACTGAAGCTTTCTTT. Amino acid sequence: CSVGQGLNTEAFF.

The chain couples TRBV10-2 to TRBJ2-1, with TRBD2 matching over 11 bases. Germline V gene data show CDR1 as WSHSY and CDR2 as SAAADI. V lost 7 bases, J lost 7 bases, and 15 bases stayed unmatched. The CDR3 extends over 17 amino acids. In nucleotides, the CDR3 is TGCGCCAGCACGGTTCCATTAGCGGGAGGGCCGAGGAATGAGCAGTTCTTC. It specifies CASTVPLAGGPRNEQFF.

The chain employs TRBV4-1 and TRBJ2-1; 8 nucleotides line up with TRBD2. CDR1 and CDR2 (germline): MGHRA, YSYEKL. V dropped 4 bases and J dropped 3; count of bases not matched to a gene: 5. This CDR3 is 15 amino acids long. The CDR3 loop reads CASSPTSGYYNEQFF. The CDR3 DNA sequence: TGCGCCAGCAGCCCAACTAGCGGATACTACAATGAGCAGTTCTTC.

V and J are TRBV6-5 and TRBJ2-3; 10 bases agree with TRBD2. J was trimmed by 3 bases and V by 6 bases; bases with no gene match: 6. From germline, CDR1 is MNHEY and CDR2 SVGAGI. This CDR3 comprises 15 residues. CDR3 DNA sequence: TGTGCCAGCAGGTTGGCTAGCGGGAGAACAGATACGCAGTATTTT. Residues: CASRLASGRTDTQYF.

The rearrangement joins TRBV27 to TRBJ2-3; 12 positions agree with TRBD2. This CDR3 has 19 residues. From germline, CDR1 is MNHEY and CDR2 SMNVEV (reference sequence). The V and J ends lost 2 bases and 4 bases, in that order; junction bases with no gene match: 13. The CDR3 DNA reads TGTGCCAGCAGTTTAGAGCTAGCGGGAGGGCCCAATTCGCCAGATACGCAGTATTTT. Amino acid sequence: CASSLELAGGPNSPDTQYF.

V and J are TRBV5-1 and TRBJ2-7, with 7 bases that match TRBD1. This CDR3 contains 14 residues. Germline V CDR1 and CDR2: SGHRS, YFSETQ. J was trimmed by 3 bases and V by 2 bases; bases with no gene match: 5. The CDR3 bases are TGCGCCAGCAGCTTCGACAGGGCCCTCTACGAGCAGTACTTC. Protein sequence: CASSFDRALYEQYF.

The chain employs TRBV19 and TRBJ1-4; D not certain. Between the trimmed V and J ends, which lost 1 base and 0 bases, there was a span of 15 bases. This CDR3 has 18 residues. CDR1 is LNHDA, CDR2 SQIVND, per germline (reference sequence). CDR3 in amino acids: CASSIGRRGTATNEKLFF. The CDR3 DNA reads TGTGCCAGTAGTATAGGACGGCGGGGAACTGCAACTAATGAAAAACTGTTTTTT.

This sequence joins TRBV7-2 and TRBJ1-3, with unresolved D. The CDR3 is 18 residues long. Germline CDR1 SGHTA, CDR2 FQGNSA. V was trimmed by 5 bases and J by 0 bases, leaving 20 bases between them. In DNA form, the CDR3 reads TGTGCCAGCAGCCTGAAGGGTCGGGAGGGAAACTCTGGAAACACCATATATTTT. Its protein is CASSLKGREGNSGNTIYF.

The rearrangement uses TRBV7-2 and TRBJ2-1; 12 bases fit TRBD2. V lost 1 base and J lost 6; bases outside the gene matches: 10. This CDR3 has 18 amino acids. Germline V gives CDR1 SGHTA, CDR2 FQGNSA. The CDR3 sequence: CASSLVGLAGGPGNEQFF. In DNA form, the CDR3 reads TGTGCCAGCAGCTTAGTGGGGCTAGCGGGAGGGCCGGGCAATGAGCAGTTCTTC. The variable domain in full, completed from reference TRBV7-2 and TRBJ2-1, reads GAGVSQSPSNKVTEKGKDVELRCDPISGHTALYWYRQSLGQGLEFLIYFQGNSAPDKSGLPSDRFSAERTGGSVSTLTIQRTQQEDSAVYLCASSLVGLAGGPGNEQFFGPGTRLTVL.

This chain joins TRBV7-7 and TRBJ2-1; 14 nucleotides match TRBD2. CDR3 length: 16 amino acids. CDR1 and CDR2 (germline): SSHAT, FNYEAQ (reference sequence). V shed 5 bases and J 7 bases; nucleotides not matched to a gene: 7. The CDR3 is CASSAETSGRDNEQFF. Here the CDR3 DNA reads TGTGCCAGCAGCGCCGAGACTAGCGGGAGGGATAATGAGCAGTTCTTC. The whole variable domain, remainder taken from reference TRBV7-7 and TRBJ2-1, is GAGVSQSPRYKVTKRGQDVTLRCDPISSHATLYWYQQALGQGPEFLTYFNYEAQPDKSGLPSDRFSAERPEGSISTLTIQRTEQRDSAMYRCASSAETSGRDNEQFFGPGTRLTVL.

This clone was seen just once. The chain uses TRBV10-1 and TRBJ2-5, with D unresolved. The CDR3 consists of 13 residues. Germline CDR1 reads WNHNN; CDR2 reads SYGVQD (reference sequence). V was clipped by 11 bases and J by 5 bases, with 18 bases between them. CDR3 bases: TGCGCCGCCGGTACGGAGACCTGTGAGACCCAGTACTTC. This codes for CAAGTETCETQYF.